Sequencing of this T cell receptor (beta chain) was carried out in a study of beta chain features in type 1 diabetes. The CDR3 runs to 14 residues. The germline gives CDR1 MGHDK, CDR2 SYGVNS. With 4 bases removed from V and 5 bases from J, the gap between germline ends came to 15 bases. The isolated RNA, all of it, was reverse transcribed, so expressed TCRB transcripts were what got sequenced. TCRdb keeps only in-frame clones here, not all; method: immunoSEQ multiplex PCR. The sample includes about 19,000 clones, 45% to 50% of them seen just once. The chain carries TRBV25-1 and TRBJ2-7; perhaps TRBD2 as D (5 bases). Sequenced sample: stem cell memory CD4+ T cells from blood. The TCR was taken from a man aged 18-30 years in good health. CDR3 sequence (DNA): TGTGCCAGCAGTGCCTCGGACTTTGCGGACGAGCAGTACTTC. Its protein product is CASSASDFADEQYF.